This T cell receptor (beta chain) appears in the sequencing data of a study of OX40 agonist ivuxolimab in advanced cancers. About this clone itself: Its antigen is as yet unknown.

Findings of the study overall: Averaged across samples, CD8+ T cells carried more expanded clones than CD4+ did.

With V trimmed by 0 bases and J by 9 bases, 18 bases remained unmatched. CDR1 is MNHEY, CDR2 SMNVEV, per germline (reference sequence). The CDR3 length is 20 residues. Using immunoSEQ multiplex PCR, the repertoire was profiled, and TCRdb retains in-frame clones only, with some absent. The sample carries about 33,000 clones, roughly 80% recorded once. This TCR was sampled from an adult with an advanced solid tumor such as melanoma, head and neck, liver or kidney cancer. Source: CD4+ or CD8+ T cells sorted from blood, taken in a trial of the OX40 agonist ivuxolimab. This rearrangement joins TRBV27 to TRBJ2-1; 12 bases align to TRBD2. The CDR3 region has the DNA TGTGCCAGCAGTTTATCCTTAGGGGGACTAGCGGGCCGGGGAGGGGGTGAGCAGTTCTTC. It yields the protein CASSLSLGGLAGRGGGEQFF.